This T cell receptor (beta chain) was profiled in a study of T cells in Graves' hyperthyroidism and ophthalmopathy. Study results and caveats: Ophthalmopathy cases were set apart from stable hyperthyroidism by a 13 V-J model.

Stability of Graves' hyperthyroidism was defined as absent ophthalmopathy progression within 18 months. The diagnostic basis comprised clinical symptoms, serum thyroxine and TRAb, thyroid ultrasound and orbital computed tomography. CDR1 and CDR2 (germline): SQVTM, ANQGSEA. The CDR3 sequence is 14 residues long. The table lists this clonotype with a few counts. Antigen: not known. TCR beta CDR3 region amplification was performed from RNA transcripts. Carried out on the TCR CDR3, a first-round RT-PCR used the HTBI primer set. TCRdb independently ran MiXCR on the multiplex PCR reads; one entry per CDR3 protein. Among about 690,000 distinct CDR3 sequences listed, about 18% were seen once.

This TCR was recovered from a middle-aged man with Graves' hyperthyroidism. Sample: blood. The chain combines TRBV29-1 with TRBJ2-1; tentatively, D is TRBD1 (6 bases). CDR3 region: CGAGPNRDYNEQFF. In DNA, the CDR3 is TGCGGCGCCGGTCCCAACAGGGACTACAATGAGCAGTTCTTC.